This TCR beta chain was recorded in a study of shared clonotypes between healthy human individuals. Study as a whole: A donor's plate count was three for CD4 naive and three for CD4 memory; CD8 naive had two and CD8 memory one.

Naive CD45RA+ and memory CD45RA-negative subsets were split from CD4+ cells. Splitting of each subset's genomic DNA was done evenly across several immunoSEQ plates. Sequenced by immunoSEQ multiplex PCR; TCRdb stores in-frame clones only, minus some. The data contain over a million clones, approximately 96% of them singletons. The CDR3 sequence is 15 residues long. Germline V gene lookup returns CDR1 SNHLY and CDR2 FYNNEI. V lost 4 bases, J lost 6 bases, and 16 bases lay in between. This TCR came from a young man in good health. Sequenced: naive CD4+ T cells sorted from blood. This sample's subset: CD45RA+ positively selected. V gene TRBV2 combines with J gene TRBJ1-5; D is possibly TRBD1 (6 bases). CDR3 DNA sequence: TGTGCCAGCAGTGCCCGGGACATCCAGGGTCAGCCCCAGCATTTT. As protein: CASSARDIQGQPQHF.